These 22 T cell receptor beta chains originate from one sample sequenced in a study of blood T cell repertoires in COVID-19. Clones were sequenced by immunoSEQ multiplex PCR, and TCRdb holds only the in-frame ones, with some missing. The sample holds around 150,000 clones, about 86% seen once. Sequencing was carried out using peripheral blood. These receptors were obtained from a man aged 70-80 years with acute or convalescent COVID-19.

The V and J genes are TRBV6-5 and TRBJ2-7; TRBD1 might be the D (6 bases). Trimming stripped 2 bases from V and 0 bases from J, with 14 bases between. The CDR3 has 16 amino acids. Germline V gene sequence: CDR1 MNHEY, CDR2 SVGAGI. CDR3 region: CASSYRSGASSYEQYF. The DNA for the CDR3 is TGTGCCAGCAGTTACCGGTCAGGGGCCAGCTCCTACGAGCAGTACTTC.

The rearrangement uses TRBV18 and TRBJ2-1, with D possibly TRBD1 on 8 matching bases. The CDR3 runs to 19 residues. V dropped 6 bases and J dropped 1 base, with 25 bases sitting between them. Germline CDR1 KGHSH, CDR2 LQKENI. CDR3 sequence: CASSPGQGRDGRSYNEQFF. In nucleotides, the CDR3 is TGTGCCAGCTCCCCCGGACAGGGTCGGGACGGGAGGTCCTACAATGAGCAGTTCTTC.

This clone was seen once. The gene calls are TRBV3-1 (or the pseudogene TRBV3-2) and TRBJ2-5, with TRBD2 identical over 11 bases. The length of the CDR3 is 15 residues. The V and J ends lost 4 bases and 5 bases, in that order; junction bases with no gene match: 6. In germline, CDR1 is LGHDT, CDR2 YNNKEL (reference sequence). Here the CDR3 DNA reads TGTGCCAGCAGCCGTAGCGGGAGGGCCTCGGAGACCCAGTACTTC. This encodes CASSRSGRASETQYF.

This clone occurred a few times. The chain joins TRBV2 to TRBJ1-5, with D tentatively TRBD1 (6 bases). The CDR3 spans 16 residues. Germline V gives CDR1 SNHLY, CDR2 FYNNEI. V shed 3 bases and J shed 1 base, with 13 bases lying between them. The CDR3, as DNA: TGTGCCAGCAGTGAGGGGGCAGGCAGGAGCAATCAGCCCCAGCATTTT. This gives the protein CASSEGAGRSNQPQHF.

The rearrangement uses TRBV5-1 and TRBJ2-7, with 8 positions matching TRBD2. CDR1 is SGHRS, CDR2 YFSETQ, per germline. Trimming cost V 3 bases and J 0 bases; bases outside gene matches: 5. The CDR3 is 15 residues long. The chain's CDR3 is CASSSSGSSSYEQYF. The CDR3 region has the DNA TGCGCCAGCAGCTCAAGCGGGAGCAGCTCCTACGAGCAGTACTTC.

The V gene is TRBV5-6, the J gene TRBJ1-1, with 7 bases identical to TRBD1. V dropped 3 bases and J dropped 2; count of bases not matched to a gene: 10. Germline V lookup: CDR1 SGHDT, CDR2 YYEEEE. The CDR3 spans 16 residues. The CDR3, as DNA: TGTGCCAGCAGCTCGATGACCGGGACAGTTAACACTGAAGCTTTCTTT. This gives the protein CASSSMTGTVNTEAFF.

The gene calls are TRBV21-1 and TRBJ2-1; the table calls TRBD2, which could not be checked here. TRBV21-1 is assigned pseudogene status. This CDR3 spans 13 amino acids. CDR3 region: CLVEREPFNEQFF. The CDR3, as DNA: TGCTTGGTGGAGCGGGAGCCTTTCAATGAGCAGTTCTTC.

On this clone: A junction boundary mismatches the germline segment, possibly from a read error. The chain joins TRBV4-1 to TRBJ1-1; TRBD1 matches at 7 bases. CDR1 is MGHRA, CDR2 YSYEKL, per germline. The CDR3 contains 13 residues. The CDR3 protein is CASSQDVSGTVSF. The CDR3 region has the DNA TGCGCCAGCAGCCAAGATGTCTCTGGGACAGTGAGCTTT.

This chain joins TRBV19 and TRBJ2-3; 10 positions agree with TRBD2. CDR1 LNHDA and CDR2 SQIVND come from the germline V gene (reference sequence). The length of the CDR3 is 18 residues. V was pared by 3 bases and J by 1 base, with 10 bases of the junction left unmatched. CDR3: CASSILAGVSVGTDTQYF. The DNA for the CDR3 is TGTGCCAGTAGTATTCTAGCGGGAGTATCGGTGGGCACAGATACGCAGTATTTT.

The chain combines TRBV18 with TRBJ2-3, with a weak D call TRBD1 (6 bases). The length of the CDR3 is 15 residues. Germline V lookup: CDR1 KGHSH, CDR2 LQKENI. The V and J ends lost 3 bases and 0 bases respectively, with 10 bases between them. CDR3 sequence (DNA): TGTGCCAGCTCACCCGGACAGATAAGCACAGATACGCAGTATTTT. Protein: CASSPGQISTDTQYF.

This chain connects TRBV19 to TRBJ1-2; D unclear. The CDR3 is 16 residues long. V lost 7 bases and J lost 4, with 22 bases in between. Germline V gene lookup returns CDR1 LNHDA and CDR2 SQIVND (reference sequence). As DNA, the CDR3 is TGTGCCAGTAATGCGAGGGCCGCGGGCCTTCGCTATGGCTACACCTTC. The encoded protein is CASNARAAGLRYGYTF.

The genes are TRBV7-2 and TRBJ1-4; D is undetermined. With 1 base removed from V and 4 bases from J, the gap between germline ends came to 10 bases. The germline V gene has CDR1 SGHTA and CDR2 FQGNSA. CDR3 size: 15 residues. For the CDR3, the DNA is TGTGCCAGCAGCTTAGGAATCGGTATTAATGAAAAACTGTTTTTT. Amino acids: CASSLGIGINEKLFF.

This chain joins TRBV7-9 and TRBJ2-3; D is possibly TRBD2 (6 bases). Germline CDR1 and CDR2: SEHNR and FQNEAQ (reference sequence). CDR3 size: 17 residues. The V and J ends lost 1 base and 1 base respectively, with 15 bases between them. The CDR3 reads CASSLVASGLGTDTQYF. The CDR3 DNA is TGTGCCAGCAGCTTAGTGGCCAGCGGGCTTGGCACAGATACGCAGTATTTT.

This clone was recorded only once. CDR3 in amino acids: CASSSSTGQGAYEQYF. The DNA for the CDR3 is TGTGCCAGTAGTAGTTCAACGGGACAGGGAGCCTACGAGCAGTACTTC. The genes are TRBV19 and TRBJ2-7, with 9 nucleotides matching TRBD1. This CDR3 contains 16 residues. Losses at the gene ends were 4 bases for V and 2 bases for J; bases not matched to a gene: 9. Germline V CDR1 and CDR2: LNHDA, SQIVND (reference sequence).

The V gene is TRBV30, the J gene TRBJ2-7; 8 nucleotides line up with TRBD1. After removal of 1 base from V and 3 bases from J, the junction contained 2 bases not matched to a gene. The CDR3 totals 13 residues. CDR1 and CDR2 (germline): GTSNPN, SVGIG (reference sequence). The CDR3 sequence: CAWSAGTGYEQYF. CDR3 DNA: TGTGCCTGGAGTGCTGGGACAGGCTACGAGCAGTACTTC.

This chain connects TRBV19 to TRBJ2-1; 9 bases line up with TRBD2. CDR3 length: 14 residues. The germline CDR1 and CDR2 sequences are LNHDA and SQIVND (reference sequence). V shed 6 bases, J shed 9 bases, and the junction held 9 bases outside the gene matches. The DNA of the CDR3 is TGTGCCAGTAGCGGGGCTAGCGGGATCGGTGAGCAGTTCTTC. This translates into CASSGASGIGEQFF. The variable domain in full, with the rest retrieved from reference TRBV19 and TRBJ2-1, is DGGITQSPKYLFRKEGQNVTLSCEQNLNHDAMYWYRQDPGQGLRLIYYSQIVNDFQKGDIAEGYSVSREKKESFPLTVTSAQKNPTAFYLCASSGASGIGEQFFGPGTRLTVL.

This CDR3 reads CASSFSGRDNQPQHF. The CDR3 DNA reads as TGTGCCAGCAGCTTTTCGGGTCGCGACAATCAGCCCCAGCATTTT. The J gene is TRBJ1-5, the V gene TRBV7-6; D gene uncertain. The germline V gene has CDR1 SGHVS and CDR2 FNYEAQ. With 3 bases removed from V and 3 bases from J, the gap between germline ends came to 12 bases. CDR3 length equals 15 residues.

The chain is built from TRBV7-3 and TRBJ2-2; tentatively, D is TRBD2 (5 bases). Germline CDR1 is SGHTA and CDR2 is FQGTGA. The CDR3 is 16 residues long. V lost 2 bases to trimming and J lost 2 bases, with 12 bases between them. This CDR3 reads CASSLLAGRNTGELFF. CDR3 bases: TGTGCCAGCAGCTTACTCGCGGGCCGAAACACCGGGGAGCTGTTTTTT.

Comments on this clone: The same CDR3 arises from other DNA sequences in this sample as well. This chain joins TRBV28 and TRBJ1-6, with TRBD1 matching 8 bases. Germline values: CDR1 MDHEN, CDR2 SYDVKM. The CDR3 spans 14 residues. The V and J ends lost 4 bases and 7 bases, in that order; junction bases with no gene match: 3. The CDR3 nucleotides are TGTGCCAGCAGTTCTGGACAGGGAAATTCACCCCTCCACTTT. Protein sequence: CASSSGQGNSPLHF.

This chain uses TRBV11-3 with TRBJ2-1, with 9 bases aligning to TRBD2. Germline values: CDR1 SGHNT, CDR2 YENEEA. This CDR3 spans 14 amino acids. V was clipped by 1 base and J by 9 bases; unmatched bases: 4. CDR3 sequence reads: CASSLARGGGEQFF. Here the CDR3 DNA reads TGTGCCAGCAGCTTAGCGCGGGGGGGCGGTGAGCAGTTCTTC.

The genes are TRBV27 and TRBJ2-1, with 9 positions matching TRBD2. The trim removed 3 bases at V and 5 bases at J, leaving 11 bases unmatched. This CDR3 region has 17 residues. Germline V CDR1 and CDR2: MNHEY, SMNVEV (reference sequence). DNA for the CDR3: TGTGCCAGCAGTTTGGGATGGAGTAGCGGGAGACACAATGAGCAGTTCTTC. Translating it yields CASSLGWSSGRHNEQFF.

The chain has TRBV7-2 and TRBJ2-6; D uncertain. Germline assignment: CDR1 SGHTA and CDR2 FQGNSA. The CDR3 consists of 17 residues. Trimming took off 1 base at V and 0 bases at J, with 10 bases between the two ends. The chain's CDR3 is CASSLGAAHSGANVLTF. The CDR3 coding sequence is TGTGCCAGCAGCTTAGGGGCAGCTCACTCTGGGGCCAACGTCCTGACTTTC.